Listed below are T cell receptor beta chains from one sample, sequenced in a study of patients with pleural tuberculosis. Via MiXCR, TCRdb re-called the reads, giving one row per CDR3 protein. The table lists 45,000 to 55,000 distinct CDR3 sequences, 6% to 8% of them singletons. These receptors originate from a human donor with pleural tuberculosis. Each CDR3 is given with its conserved first and last residue. D genes are given only for firm matches. Expanded clones get a size class; other rows say once, few or many, or leave the size out.

clone size: many
V gene: TRBV27
D gene: -
J gene: TRBJ2-7
CDR3 DNA: TGTGCCAGCAGACTGGGTCCCTTCGAGTACTTC
CDR3 protein: CASRLGPFEYF

clone size: many
V gene: TRBV3-1
D gene: -
J gene: TRBJ1-1
CDR3 DNA: TGTGCCAGCAGCCACGGGGTGTCAACTGAAGCTTTCTTT
CDR3 protein: CASSHGVSTEAFF

clone size: many
V gene: TRBV14
D gene: -
J gene: TRBJ1-2
CDR3 DNA: TGTGCCAGCAGCCAACCCGCTTCCACCTTC
CDR3 protein: CASSQPASTF

clone size: -
V gene: TRBV5-6
D gene: -
J gene: TRBJ2-1
CDR3 DNA: TGTGCCAGCAGCGTGGACTATGACAATGAGCAGTTCTTC
CDR3 protein: CASSVDYDNEQFF

clone size: many
V gene: TRBV12-3/TRBV12-4
D gene: -
J gene: TRBJ2-3
CDR3 DNA: TGTGCCAGCAGTCACCAGACCCGCACAGATACGCAGTATTTT
CDR3 protein: CASSHQTRTDTQYF

clone size: many
V gene: TRBV18
D gene: -
J gene: TRBJ1-1
CDR3 DNA: TGTGCCAGCTCACCAAGACCCGGGGGCACTGAAGCTTTCTTT
CDR3 protein: CASSPRPGGTEAFF

clone size: many
V gene: TRBV7-3
D gene: TRBD2
J gene: TRBJ2-1
CDR3 DNA: TGTGCCAGCAGCCTAAGTAGACTAGCGGGAAAGTTTGAGCAGTTCTTC
CDR3 protein: CASSLSRLAGKFEQFF

clone size: many
V gene: TRBV12-3/TRBV12-4
D gene: -
J gene: TRBJ2-7
CDR3 DNA: TGTGCCAGCAGTTTTTCGGGGGCCTACGAGCAGTACTTC
CDR3 protein: CASSFSGAYEQYF

clone size: many
V gene: TRBV24-1
D gene: -
J gene: TRBJ2-5
CDR3 DNA: TGTGCCACCAGTGATCCCTGGCTTGGGGCAGAGACCCAGTACTTC
CDR3 protein: CATSDPWLGAETQYF

clone size: many
V gene: TRBV5-4
D gene: -
J gene: TRBJ2-3
CDR3 DNA: TGTGCCAGCAGCTTGGACAGGGAATCTTCAGATACGCAGTATTTT
CDR3 protein: CASSLDRESSDTQYF